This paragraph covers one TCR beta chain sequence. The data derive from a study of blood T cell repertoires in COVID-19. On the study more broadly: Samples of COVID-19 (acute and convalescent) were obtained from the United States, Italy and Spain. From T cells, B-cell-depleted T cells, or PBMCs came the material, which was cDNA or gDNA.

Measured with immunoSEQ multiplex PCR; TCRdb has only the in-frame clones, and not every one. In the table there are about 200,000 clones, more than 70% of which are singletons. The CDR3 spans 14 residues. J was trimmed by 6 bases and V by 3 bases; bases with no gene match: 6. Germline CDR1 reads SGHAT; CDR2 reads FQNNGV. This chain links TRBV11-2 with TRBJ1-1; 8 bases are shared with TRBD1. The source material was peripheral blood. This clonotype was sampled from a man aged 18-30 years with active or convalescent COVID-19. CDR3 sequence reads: CASSFRRQGSEAFF. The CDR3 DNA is TGTGCCAGCAGCTTTCGTAGACAGGGGTCTGAAGCTTTCTTT.